Below, 14 T cell receptor beta chains from the same sample are listed, as sequenced in a study of T cell responses to AZD1222 COVID-19 vaccine. The method was immunoSEQ multiplex PCR; TCRdb's version includes in-frame clones alone and lacks a portion of them. The sample lists over 100,000 clones; approximately 90% were seen once. The starting material was peripheral blood, obtained on day 0 of AZD1222 vaccination. Receptors were obtained from an adult in good health.

The J gene is TRBJ2-5, the V gene TRBV11-3; D might be TRBD2 (7 bases). V gave up 5 bases and J gave up 1 base, with 14 bases separating them. Germline CDR1 is SGHNT and CDR2 is YENEEA. CDR3 length: 15 amino acids. The CDR3 sequence: CASSRRGGVQETQYF. In DNA, the CDR3 is TGTGCCAGCAGCCGTAGAGGGGGGGTCCAAGAGACCCAGTACTTC.

The chain couples TRBV2 to TRBJ1-2, with D maybe TRBD1 (6 bases). Between the trimmed V and J ends, which lost 7 bases and 2 bases, there was a span of 11 bases. The CDR3 consists of 13 residues. CDR1 is SNHLY and CDR2 is FYNNEI in the germline V gene. CDR3 DNA: TGTGCCAGCATCTACAGGGCCAACTATGGCTACACCTTC. Translating it yields CASIYRANYGYTF. The complete variable domain, with remaining parts taken from reference TRBV2 and TRBJ1-2, reads EPEVTQTPSHQVTQMGQEVILRCVPISNHLYFYWYRQILGQKVEFLVSFYNNEISEKSEIFDDQFSVERPDGSNFTLKIRSTKLEDSAMYFCASIYRANYGYTFGSGTRLTVV.

In nucleotides, the CDR3 is TGTGCCAGCAGCCAGGGACAGGTCCTTGTGGGAGCCACCGGGGAGCTGTTTTTT. Translated: CASSQGQVLVGATGELFF. The chain joins TRBV7-2 to TRBJ2-2; TRBD1 matches at 8 bases. The CDR3 has 18 residues. Germline V gene lookup returns CDR1 SGHTA and CDR2 FQGNSA. V shed 5 bases and J 4 bases; nucleotides not matched to a gene: 15.

The V gene is TRBV20-1, the J gene TRBJ2-7, with 12 bases aligning to TRBD2. The V segment lost 3 bases and the J segment 6 bases; nucleotides outside the gene matches: 6. CDR1 is DFQATT, CDR2 SNEGSKA, per germline (reference sequence). The CDR3 runs to 14 residues. In DNA, the CDR3 is TGCAGTGCTAGTGCGACTAGCGGGAGTGGCGAGCAGTACTTC. Translation: CSASATSGSGEQYF.

The chain couples TRBV19 to TRBJ1-5; the D is unclear. Trimming left V 1 base short and J 4 bases short, with 14 bases between. The CDR3 sequence is 16 residues long. CDR1 is LNHDA and CDR2 is SQIVND in the germline V gene (reference sequence). Here the CDR3 DNA reads TGTGCCAGTAGTATAGGGGCCCAAATAGATAATCAGCCCCAGCATTTT. Protein sequence: CASSIGAQIDNQPQHF.

The J gene is TRBJ1-6, the V gene TRBV19, with D unclear. Trimming stripped 3 bases from V and 9 bases from J, with 15 bases between. There are 15 residues in the CDR3. Germline V gene data show CDR1 as LNHDA and CDR2 as SQIVND (reference sequence). The chain's CDR3 is CASSMGGSYSSPLHF. In nucleotides, the CDR3 is TGTGCCAGTAGTATGGGAGGGTCCTATTCTTCACCCCTCCACTTT.

V and J are TRBV5-4 and TRBJ1-2; D not certain. Germline values: CDR1 SGHNT, CDR2 YYREEE (reference sequence). The length of the CDR3 is 13 residues. V was clipped by 4 bases and J by 2 bases, with 9 bases between them. The CDR3 loop is CASSRTDNYGYTF. The CDR3 DNA follows: TGTGCCAGCAGCCGAACTGACAACTATGGCTACACCTTC.

V usage is TRBV5-1 and J usage is TRBJ1-2, with 8 bases lining up with TRBD1. CDR3 size: 16 residues. V lost 1 base to trimming and J lost 7 bases; unmatched junction nucleotides: 12. Germline V lookup: CDR1 SGHRS, CDR2 YFSETQ. The CDR3 reads CASSLRMDRAWVGYTF. The CDR3 coding sequence is TGCGCCAGCAGCTTGAGAATGGACAGGGCCTGGGTTGGCTACACCTTC. Drawing the rest from reference TRBV5-1 and TRBJ1-2, the complete variable domain is KAGVTQTPRYLIKTRGQQVTLSCSPISGHRSVSWYQQTPGQGLQFLFEYFSETQRNKGNFPGRFSGRQFSNSRSEMNVSTLELGDSALYLCASSLRMDRAWVGYTFGSGTRLTVV.

J is TRBJ2-5 and V is TRBV5-6; 13 nucleotides agree with TRBD2. The CDR3 consists of 15 residues. The V segment lost 3 bases and the J segment 5 bases; nucleotides outside the gene matches: 4. Germline V gene sequence: CDR1 SGHDT, CDR2 YYEEEE. Written as DNA, the CDR3 is TGTGCCAGCAGCTCCGCGACTAGCGGGGGGGAGACCCAGTACTTC. Encoded protein: CASSSATSGGETQYF.

V usage is TRBV27 and J usage is TRBJ2-1; D is tentatively TRBD1 or TRBD2 (5 bases each). This CDR3 contains 14 residues. Trimming left V 2 bases short and J 6 bases short, with 11 bases between. Germline V gene sequence: CDR1 MNHEY, CDR2 SMNVEV (reference sequence). DNA for the CDR3: TGTGCCAGCAGTTTACCCGGGACGGTCAATGAGCAGTTCTTC. Translation gives CASSLPGTVNEQFF.

The J gene is TRBJ2-4, the V gene TRBV19; 15 bases are a match to TRBD2. The V and J ends lost 5 bases and 2 bases, in that order; junction bases with no gene match: 4. CDR1 is LNHDA and CDR2 is SQIVND in the germline V gene (reference sequence). This CDR3 has 17 residues. The CDR3: CASSPGTSGRSKNIQYF. The CDR3 DNA sequence: TGTGCCAGTAGTCCCGGGACTAGCGGGAGGTCCAAAAACATTCAGTACTTC.

This rearrangement joins TRBV11-2 to TRBJ2-7; possibly TRBD1 or TRBD2 for D (6 bases each). The germline V gene encodes CDR1 SGHAT and CDR2 FQNNGV. This CDR3 is 12 amino acids long. Trimming took off 6 bases at V and 7 bases at J, with 13 bases between the two ends. The CDR3 protein is CASRRQAGEQYF. DNA for the CDR3: TGTGCCAGCAGACGACAGGCGGGGGAGCAGTACTTC. The full variable domain, with the rest looked up from reference TRBV11-2 and TRBJ2-7, is EAGVAQSPRYKIIEKRQSVAFWCNPISGHATLYWYQQILGQGPKLLIQFQNNGVVDDSQLPKDRFSAERLKGVDSTLKIQPAKLEDSAVYLCASRRQAGEQYFGPGTRLTVT.

The rearrangement joins TRBV10-1 to TRBJ2-1; no clear D gene. CDR3 size: 16 residues. Germline V gene lookup returns CDR1 WNHNN and CDR2 SYGVQD (reference sequence). Trimming took off 3 bases at V and 2 bases at J, with 14 bases between the two ends. This chain's CDR3 is CASSDVSGGTYNEQFF. CDR3 in DNA: TGCGCCAGCAGTGATGTCTCTGGCGGTACCTACAATGAGCAGTTCTTC.

As to this clone: Compared with germline, one end of the junction differs, possibly owing to a read error. The V and J genes are TRBV7-7 and TRBJ2-5; D is perhaps TRBD1 (5 bases). This CDR3 is 13 amino acids long. CDR1 and CDR2 (germline): SSHAT, FNYEAQ (reference sequence). In DNA, the CDR3 is TGTGCTAGCAGCCCACTGGGGCGAGAGACCCAGTACTTC. Its translation is CASSPLGRETQYF.